These 3 T cell receptor beta chains were all obtained from the same sample, sequenced in a study of regulatory and conventional T cells in RAG deficiency (dated by TCRdb to the late 2010s). The method was the immunoSEQ multiplex PCR assay. TCRdb obtained this table from immuneACCESS and retained in-frame rearrangements with V and J assigned. These tables miss some clones; where compared with another copy, unresolved V genes account for less than half of the shortfall, and the remainder is unexplained. The sample table contains around 29,000 clones; only one count was recorded for about 96% of them. Approximately 0.35% of the sample belongs to the ten largest clones. Before genomic DNA was extracted, conventional CD4+ T cells were isolated from blood as CD25-low CD127-high cells. The same sample was also used in a study of regulatory T cells. The second paper further reports: For the multiplex PCR, 52 forward TRBV primers and 13 reverse TRBJ primers were used, and amplification bias was corrected with both assay-based and computational methods.

Sequences were obtained from CD25- CD4+ T cells sorted from blood. The receptors derive from a human donor in good health.

V and J are TRBV9 and TRBJ1-4; D gene ambiguous. CDR3 length equals 15 residues. Trimming shortened V by 3 bases and J by 3 bases, and 12 bases separated the two germline ends. Germline CDR1 reads SGDLS; CDR2 reads YYNGEE. The CDR3 is CASSGSRRANEKLFF. The CDR3 nucleotides read TGTGCCAGCAGCGGCAGTAGGAGGGCTAATGAAAAACTGTTTTTT.

This chain uses TRBV11-3 with TRBJ2-5; tentative D call: TRBD2 (5 bases). This CDR3 contains 13 residues. Per germline, CDR1 SGHNT and CDR2 YENEEA. With 7 bases removed from V and 5 bases from J, the gap between germline ends came to 14 bases. The CDR3 nucleotides are TGTGCCAGCACACTGACGGGGAGTGAGACCCAGTACTTC. Protein: CASTLTGSETQYF.

The chain has TRBV7-2 and TRBJ2-2; maybe TRBD1 (6 bases). Germline V gene lookup returns CDR1 SGHTA and CDR2 FQGNSA. V was pared by 6 bases and J by 5 bases, with 16 bases between. The CDR3 length is 15 residues. CDR3 sequence reads: CASSFTSRGTGELFF. CDR3 DNA: TGTGCCAGCAGTTTTACGTCCAGGGGTACCGGGGAGCTGTTTTTT.